Listed below are T cell receptor beta chains from one sample, sequenced in a study of glioma-infiltrating T cells. Each CDR3 protein gets one entry after TCRdb re-called the multiplex PCR reads with MiXCR. The table has 400,000 or so distinct CDR3 sequences, roughly two fifths seen once; the top ten hold around 12%. Sequencing input: glioma tissue, nonneoplastic brain tissue, or PBMCs (not recorded which). The receptor set was obtained from a human donor with low-grade glioma or glioblastoma, undergoing nonglioma brain surgery, or in good health (not recorded which). Each CDR3 is given with its conserved first and last residue. The D gene is left open where the match is weak. The size entry is marked missing in some rows and otherwise reads once, few, many or a size class.

j_call clone_size d_call v_call cdr3_nt cdr3_aa
TRBJ2-7 . . TRBV3-1 TGTGCCAGCAGCCAAGACTCCCTCAAGGTACGCGAGCAGTACTTC CASSQDSLKVREQYF
TRBJ2-1 . . TRBV24-1 TGTGCCACCAGTGATTTCCCGACAGGTCATGGGCAGTTCTTC CATSDFPTGHGQFF
TRBJ2-6 . TRBD1 TRBV5-1 TGCGCCAGCAGCCGACAGGGGTCTGGGGCCAACGTCCTGACTTTC CASSRQGSGANVLTF
TRBJ2-7 . . TRBV18 TGTGCCAGCTCGCTCCGGGACGGCTACGAGCAGTACTTC CASSLRDGYEQYF
TRBJ2-2 . . TRBV2 TGTGCCAGAAGTACCGGGAACATGAACACCGGGGAGCTGTTTTTT CARSTGNMNTGELFF
TRBJ2-7 . TRBD2 TRBV6-2/TRBV6-3 TGTGCCAGCAGTTTCGCTAGCGGGACAACCTACGAGCAGTACTTC CASSFASGTTYEQYF
TRBJ2-1 . . TRBV27 TGTGCCAGCAGTCGCACCTCCCCACTCGGGACGGGTTACAATGAGCAGTTCTTC CASSRTSPLGTGYNEQFF
TRBJ2-3 . TRBD1 TRBV20-1 TGCAGTGCTACCCCGGGACAGAACATAGATACGCAGTATTTT CSATPGQNIDTQYF
TRBJ1-6 few TRBD1 TRBV2 TGTGCCAGCAGGCGGACAGGGAGGGATTCACCCCTCCACTTT CASRRTGRDSPLHF
TRBJ2-7 many . TRBV28 TGTGCCAGCACTAGCTCGGCGGGGCAGGGGTACCACGAGCAGTACTTC CASTSSAGQGYHEQYF
TRBJ2-5 . TRBD1 TRBV28 TGTGCCAGAATAAAAAGGACAGGGGGCGGAGGGACCCAGTACTTC CARIKRTGGGGTQYF
TRBJ1-2 few TRBD1 TRBV9 TGTGCCAGCAGCGTCACGACAGGGCATAAAGGCTACACCTTC CASSVTTGHKGYTF
TRBJ1-5 . TRBD1 TRBV7-6 TGTGCCAGCAGCTTAGGCCCTACCGGACAGGGCGCTTATAGCAATCAGCCCCAGCATTTT CASSLGPTGQGAYSNQPQHF
TRBJ2-3 many TRBD2 TRBV27 TGTGCCAGCAGCATCAACCTAGCGGGAAGCACAGATACGCAGTATTTT CASSINLAGSTDTQYF
TRBJ2-3 . . TRBV6-2/TRBV6-3 TGTGCCAGCAGGTCGACAGATGCACAGTATTTT CASRSTDAQYF
TRBJ2-5 . TRBD2 TRBV7-2 TGTGCCAGCAGCTTAGTGCCAGCGGGAGCAGGCGAGACCCAGTACTTC CASSLVPAGAGETQYF
TRBJ1-6 . . TRBV16 TGTGCCAGCAGCCCCACAGACAGCTATAATTCACCCCTCCACTTT CASSPTDSYNSPLHF
TRBJ1-2 . . TRBV4-1 TGCGCCAGCAGCCTTGCTGGGGTGTCCTCGGATGGCTACACCTTC CASSLAGVSSDGYTF
TRBJ2-7 many . TRBV27 TGTGCCAGCAGTCAGGGGAGCTCCTACGAGCAGTACTTC CASSQGSSYEQYF
TRBJ2-7 . . TRBV7-9 TGTGCCAGCAGCTTAGGTCCCAGGGAATCTTCCTTC CASSLGPRESSF
TRBJ2-3 few TRBD1 TRBV7-2 TGTGCCAGCAGCCCAACGAGATCGACAGGGGCGCGAGATACGCAGTATTTT CASSPTRSTGARDTQYF
TRBJ1-2 few TRBD1 TRBV7-9 TGTGCCAGCAGCTCGGACAGGCGGGTTCTCTATGGCTACACCTTC CASSSDRRVLYGYTF
TRBJ1-1 . . TRBV28 TGTGCCGGCACCCTAGGGACGGTTGAAGCTTTCTTT CAGTLGTVEAFF
TRBJ1-3 . . TRBV4-1 TGCGCCAGCAGCCAGCCCGTCGGTCAACGCCAAAGAAACACCATATATTTT CASSQPVGQRQRNTIYF
TRBJ2-7 few . TRBV5-4 TGTGCCAGCAGCCAAGGGACGAGTGATGTCGAGCAGTACTTC CASSQGTSDVEQYF
TRBJ1-6 . . TRBV7-2 TGTGCCAGCTTACGTCTGGGCTCCTCTGGTTCACCCCTCCACTTT CASLRLGSSGSPLHF
TRBJ2-3 . TRBD2 TRBV10-2 TGCGCCAGCAGTGGGTCGTCGTGGGAGGGAGGCACAGATACGCAGTATTTT CASSGSSWEGGTDTQYF
TRBJ2-3 few TRBD2 TRBV27 TGTGCCAGCAGTTTCGGGACTAGCAGAGTCACAGATACGCAGTATTTT CASSFGTSRVTDTQYF
TRBJ2-4 . . TRBV28 TGTGCCAGCAGTTTGAATTATTCAGGTGGCCAGTACTTC CASSLNYSGGQYF
TRBJ2-2 . TRBD2 TRBV5-4 TGTGCCAGCAGCCCCCGGGGAGCGGGAGGAACCGGGGAGCTGTTTTTT CASSPRGAGGTGELFF
TRBJ2-3 few TRBD2 TRBV6-1 TGTGCCAGCAGTGAAGCCCGGCTAGCGGGAGGGAGGACAGATACGCAGTATTTT CASSEARLAGGRTDTQYF
TRBJ2-1 . . TRBV15 TGTGCCACCCTGCAAGGCTTCGGGAATGAGCAGTTCTTC CATLQGFGNEQFF
TRBJ2-4 many . TRBV6-1 TGTGCCAGCAGTTTTGGCGACGAAGGCATTCAGTACTTC CASSFGDEGIQYF
TRBJ1-2 . TRBD1 TRBV7-9 TGTGCCAGCAGCTTAGGACAGGGAGGCCCCTATGGCTACACCTTC CASSLGQGGPYGYTF
TRBJ1-1 few TRBD1 TRBV20-1 TGCAGTGCTAGAGATCACTCGGGAAGGAGACAGGGGGCGAGCACTGAAGCTTTCTTT CSARDHSGRRQGASTEAFF
TRBJ1-3 few . TRBV20-1 TGCAGTGCTAGGTCTCGGCTCTACTCTGGAAACACCATATATTTT CSARSRLYSGNTIYF
TRBJ2-5 . . TRBV20-1 TGCAGTGGTCTCGTGGAGACCCAGTACTTC CSGLVETQYF
TRBJ2-7 many . TRBV25-1 TGTGCCCTTGGGGCCCCGGGTATAAATTCAGAGTACTTC CALGAPGINSEYF
TRBJ2-3 . TRBD2 TRBV20-1 TGCAGTGCTAGGGATCGGCTCAGCGGGAGTAAGTGGTTGGGCACAGATACGCAGTATTTT CSARDRLSGSKWLGTDTQYF
TRBJ1-4 . . TRBV18 TGTGCCAGCTCACCAATATACAACCCTAACCGTGAAAAACTGTTTTTT CASSPIYNPNREKLFF
TRBJ1-1 many . TRBV28 TGTGCCAGCAGTTTTAAAATGACGGTGGGGGCTTTCTTT CASSFKMTVGAFF
TRBJ1-1 . . TRBV19 TGTGCCAGTAACAATCAAGGGGGGAACACTGAAGCTTTCTTT CASNNQGGNTEAFF
TRBJ2-1 . TRBD2 TRBV20-1 TGCAGTGCCATAGGACTAGCGGGAGCCCGCTCCTACAATGAGCAGTTCTTC CSAIGLAGARSYNEQFF
TRBJ1-1 . . TRBV7-2 TGTGCCAGCAGCTCGGGACCGGCGACTGAAGCTTTCTTT CASSSGPATEAFF
TRBJ2-7 . . TRBV2 TGTGCCAGCAGCTGGGTGCCTGGGCACGAGCAGTACTTC CASSWVPGHEQYF
TRBJ2-7 . TRBD2 TRBV7-6 TGTGCCAGCAGCTTAGCGCGGGAGACCTACGAGCAGTACTTC CASSLARETYEQYF
TRBJ1-2 many TRBD1 TRBV28 TGTGCCAGCAGTTTGCCCGGGACAGGGAACTATGGCTACACCTTC CASSLPGTGNYGYTF
TRBJ2-7 . TRBD1 TRBV20-1 TGCAGTGCTCCGGGACAGGGGGCCTTGGTATACGAGCAGCACTTC CSAPGQGALVYEQHF
TRBJ2-7 . . TRBV6-1 TGTGCCAGCCGATCCACAGACATATCCTACGAGCAGTACTTC CASRSTDISYEQYF